The 8 T cell receptor beta chains below all came from one sample that was sequenced in a study of cytomegalovirus exposure and HLA in healthy donors. Amplification used 60 Vbeta primers and 13 Jbeta primers. TCRdb's table, derived via immunoSEQ multiplex PCR, lists solely in-frame clones and lacks some. The repertoire holds roughly 190,000 clones, with 77% as singletons. The sequenced material came from PBMCs. Receptor source: a woman aged 25-40 years in good health and CMV-seropositive.

The J gene is TRBJ1-2, the V gene TRBV7-9, with 9 bases matching TRBD1. CDR1 SEHNR and CDR2 FQNEAQ come from the germline V gene (reference sequence). The V segment lost 5 bases and the J segment 3 bases; nucleotides outside the gene matches: 4. This CDR3 is 14 amino acids long. The CDR3 DNA is TGTGCCAGCAGCCAGGGACAGGGTGACTATGGCTACACCTTC. Residues: CASSQGQGDYGYTF.

The rearrangement uses TRBV7-8 and TRBJ2-5; D possibly corresponds to TRBD1 (6 bases). Germline assignment: CDR1 SGHVS and CDR2 FQNEAQ. This CDR3 is built from 16 residues. V shed 3 bases and J shed 0 bases, with 14 bases lying between them. The CDR3 DNA sequence: TGTGCCAGCAGCTTTACCGGGACACAGTACCAAGAGACCCAGTACTTC. This gives the protein CASSFTGTQYQETQYF.

Concerning this clone: The junction departs from the called germline gene at one end, perhaps through a read error. V is TRBV7-7 and J is TRBJ2-6; D is perhaps TRBD1 (6 bases). The CDR3 runs 16 residues. Germline V gives CDR1 SSHAT, CDR2 FNYEAQ (reference sequence). CDR3 bases: TGTGCTAGCAGCTTACTCCCAGGGGCCGGGGCCAACGTCCTGACTTTC. Its translation: CASSLLPGAGANVLTF.

V gene TRBV29-1 combines with J gene TRBJ1-1; 7 bases agree with TRBD1. Germline CDR1 reads SQVTM; CDR2 reads ANQGSEA. With V trimmed by 0 bases and J by 2 bases, 9 bases remained unmatched. The CDR3 totals 16 residues. CDR3 in amino acids: CSVEDRQGQINTEAFF. The CDR3, as DNA: TGCAGCGTTGAAGACCGGCAGGGACAGATCAACACTGAAGCTTTCTTT.

A note on this clone: Distinct nucleotide sequences in the sample also encode this CDR3. The V gene is TRBV7-2, the J gene TRBJ2-3; a weak D match, TRBD2 (6 bases). Germline-derived CDR1 and CDR2 are SGHTA and FQGNSA. This CDR3 comprises 14 residues. V was cut by 0 bases and J by 5 bases, with 9 bases left in between. CDR3 sequence: CASSLAGGLDTQYF. The CDR3 DNA is TGTGCCAGCAGCTTAGCGGGGGGATTAGATACGCAGTATTTT.

The chain couples TRBV9 to TRBJ2-7; 8 bases are a match to TRBD1. The CDR3 contains 12 residues. V was pared by 4 bases and J by 7 bases, with 4 bases of the junction left unmatched. Germline V gives CDR1 SGDLS, CDR2 YYNGEE. As DNA, the CDR3 is TGTGCCAGCAGCAGGACAGGGCGGGAGCAGTACTTC. Encoded protein: CASSRTGREQYF.

The CDR3 protein is CASSLLPNTEAFF. CDR3 DNA sequence: TGTGCCAGCAGCTTACTCCCGAACACTGAAGCTTTCTTT. The chain has TRBV7-3 and TRBJ1-1; no reliable D call. The CDR3 runs to 13 residues. Germline CDR1 is SGHTA and CDR2 is FQGTGA. Trimming took off 2 bases at V and 1 base at J, with 5 bases between the two ends.

This clone was seen just once. V and J are TRBV18 and TRBJ2-3; maybe TRBD2 (6 bases). Germline V CDR1 and CDR2: KGHSH, LQKENI. Trimming took off 4 bases at V and 1 base at J, with 9 bases between the two ends. The CDR3 sequence is 14 residues long. The DNA for the CDR3 is TGTGCCAGCTCACGGGAGGAGGGCACAGATACGCAGTATTTT. This gives the protein CASSREEGTDTQYF.